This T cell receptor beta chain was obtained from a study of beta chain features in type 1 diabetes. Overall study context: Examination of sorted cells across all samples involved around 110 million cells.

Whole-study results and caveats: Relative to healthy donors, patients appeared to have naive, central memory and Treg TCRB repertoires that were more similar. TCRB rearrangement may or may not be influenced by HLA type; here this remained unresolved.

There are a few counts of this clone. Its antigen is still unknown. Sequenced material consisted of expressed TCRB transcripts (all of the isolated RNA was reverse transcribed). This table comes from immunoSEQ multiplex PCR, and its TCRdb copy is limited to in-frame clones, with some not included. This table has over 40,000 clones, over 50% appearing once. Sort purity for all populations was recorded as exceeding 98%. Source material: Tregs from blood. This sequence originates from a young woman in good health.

For the CDR3, the DNA is TGCGCCAGCAGCTTCACACCTTTCTCTGGGGCCAACGTCCTGACTTTC. Protein sequence: CASSFTPFSGANVLTF. V gene TRBV5-1 combines with J gene TRBJ2-6; D call uncertain. This CDR3 region has 16 residues. Per germline, CDR1 SGHRS and CDR2 YFSETQ. V was clipped by 2 bases and J by 0 bases, with 9 bases between them.